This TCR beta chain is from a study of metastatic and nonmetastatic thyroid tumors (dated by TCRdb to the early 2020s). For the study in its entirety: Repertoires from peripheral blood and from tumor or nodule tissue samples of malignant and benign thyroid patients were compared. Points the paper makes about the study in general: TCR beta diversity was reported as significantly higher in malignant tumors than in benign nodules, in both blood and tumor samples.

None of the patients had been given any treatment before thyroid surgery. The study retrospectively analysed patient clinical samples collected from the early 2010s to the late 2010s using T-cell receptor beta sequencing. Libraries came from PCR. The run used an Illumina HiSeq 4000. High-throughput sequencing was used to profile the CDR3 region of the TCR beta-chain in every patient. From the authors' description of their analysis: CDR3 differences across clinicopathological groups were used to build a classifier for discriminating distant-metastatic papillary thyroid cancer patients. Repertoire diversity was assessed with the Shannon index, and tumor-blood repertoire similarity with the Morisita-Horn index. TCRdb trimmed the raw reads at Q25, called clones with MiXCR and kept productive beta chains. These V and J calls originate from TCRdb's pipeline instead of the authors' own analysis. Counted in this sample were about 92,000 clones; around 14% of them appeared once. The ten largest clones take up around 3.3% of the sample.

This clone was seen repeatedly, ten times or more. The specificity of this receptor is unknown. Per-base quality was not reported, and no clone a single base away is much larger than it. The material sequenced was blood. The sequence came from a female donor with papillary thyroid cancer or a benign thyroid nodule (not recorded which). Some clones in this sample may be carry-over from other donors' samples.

In nucleotide form, the sequence is TGTGCCAGCAGTGAAACGACCGGGGGAAACACCATATATTTT. Its coded protein is CASSETTGGNTIYF. The V gene is TRBV25-1 and the J gene is TRBJ1-3; the D gene is unclear. Deletion took 2 bases off V and 4 bases off J, with a span of 9 bases between the germline ends. The CDR3 starts with the cysteine, ends with the phenylalanine, and has 14 residues. The entry retains the CDR3 DNA only, 42 bases that are in frame from base 1. CDR1 and CDR2 (MGHDK, SYGVNS) derive from the germline V gene.